This T cell receptor (beta chain) came from a study of shared clonotypes between healthy human individuals. Study details: Donors had three CD4 naive, three CD4 memory, two CD8 naive and one CD8 memory plate apiece.

This CDR3 spans 15 amino acids. Deletions cut 4 bases from V and 0 bases from J, with 11 bases between. Germline CDR1 KGHSH, CDR2 LQKENI. The input for sorted-subset replicate PCRs was approximately 200 ng DNA, around 27,000 T cell genomes. Some clones are missing from TCRdb's copy, which holds only in-frame ones; the method was immunoSEQ multiplex PCR. This repertoire shows about 2.3 million clones, more than 80% found once; its top ten account for approximately 0.4%. In its sample, this clone was seen once. The V call is TRBV18, the J call TRBJ2-3; no clear D. Sequencing was carried out using naive CD4+ T cells from PBMCs. Subset: CD45RA+ positively selected. This receptor was obtained from a man in his late teens or twenties in good health. Some clones in this sample may be carry-over from other donors' samples. The CDR3 DNA follows: TGTGCCAGCTCACTCCAAGGGCTAAGCACAGATACGCAGTATTTT. This translates into CASSLQGLSTDTQYF.